The 23 T cell receptor beta chains presented below share a single source sample, sequenced in a study of cytomegalovirus exposure and HLA in healthy donors. PCR primers comprised 60 Vbeta and 13 Jbeta primers. The repertoire was sequenced with immunoSEQ multiplex PCR; TCRdb's copy has only in-frame clones and lacks some. The repertoire holds about 64,000 clones, with around 74% as singletons. The sample consisted of PBMCs. These receptors came from a male donor in good health and CMV-seropositive.

The gene calls are TRBV7-9 and TRBJ1-1; TRBD1 might be the D (5 bases). CDR1 SEHNR and CDR2 FQNEAQ come from the germline V gene (reference sequence). The V end lost 3 bases, the J end lost 1 base, and 12 bases lay between the germline ends. This CDR3 is built from 15 residues. The CDR3 loop is CASSFRGVANTEAFF. CDR3 sequence (DNA): TGTGCCAGCAGCTTTAGGGGTGTCGCGAACACTGAAGCTTTCTTT.

The chain has TRBV2 and TRBJ1-3, with 8 bases aligning to TRBD1. V gave up 9 bases and J gave up 2 bases; unmatched junction bases: 6. The CDR3 covers 14 residues. CDR1 is SNHLY and CDR2 is FYNNEI in the germline V gene. CDR3 in DNA: TGTGCCAGTAGAAGGACAGGGACTGGAAACACCATATATTTT. The encoded protein is CASRRTGTGNTIYF.

The chain links TRBV5-1 to TRBJ1-5, with TRBD1 as a possible D gene (5 bases). Deletions cut 0 bases from V and 7 bases from J, with 11 bases between. Germline lookup yields CDR1 SGHRS and CDR2 YFSETQ. This CDR3 has 14 residues. DNA for the CDR3: TGCGCCAGCAGCTTGGAAGGCTCAGGGCAGCCCCAGCATTTT. Translating gives CASSLEGSGQPQHF.

The rearrangement uses TRBV19 and TRBJ1-2, with a tentative D call TRBD1 (5 bases). Trimming left V 7 bases short and J 3 bases short, with 9 bases between. This CDR3 is 12 amino acids long. The germline CDR1 and CDR2 sequences are LNHDA and SQIVND (reference sequence). The CDR3 nucleotides are TGTGCCAGTACATCAGGGTACTATGGCTACACCTTC. Encoded protein: CASTSGYYGYTF.

This chain links TRBV6-5 with TRBJ1-1; D ambiguous. Trimming took off 7 bases at V and 3 bases at J, with 15 bases between the two ends. The CDR3 has 14 residues. Germline loops: CDR1 MNHEY, CDR2 SVGAGI. The CDR3 region has the DNA TGTGCCAGCACTGAAAGCACCTTTCACACTGAAGCTTTCTTT. Its translation is CASTESTFHTEAFF.

V is TRBV7-9 and J is TRBJ2-1; TRBD1 is a possible D gene (5 bases). Trimming cost V 5 bases and J 2 bases, with 19 bases left between them. The CDR3 extends over 17 amino acids. Germline values: CDR1 SEHNR, CDR2 FQNEAQ (reference sequence). For the CDR3, the DNA is TGTGCCAGCAGCCCGCACTGGGCAGGGCAGACCTACAATGAGCAGTTCTTC. Amino acid sequence: CASSPHWAGQTYNEQFF.

The chain has TRBV6-1 and TRBJ2-2; D perhaps matches TRBD1 (5 bases). The CDR3 runs to 15 residues. V was pared by 6 bases and J by 4 bases, with 15 bases between. CDR1 is MNHNS, CDR2 SASEGT, per germline. The CDR3 loop reads CASSKPGQSTGELFF. CDR3 in DNA: TGTGCCAGCAGCAAACCAGGGCAGAGCACCGGGGAGCTGTTTTTT.

This clone was counted only a few times. The genes are TRBV10-1 and TRBJ1-2; no firm D call. The CDR3 totals 14 residues. The V and J ends lost 0 bases and 8 bases respectively, with 13 bases between them. CDR1 and CDR2 from the germline V gene are WNHNN and SYGVQD (reference sequence). CDR3 nucleotides: TGCGCCAGCAGTGAGTCGACTGGCTCTTTCGGCTACACCTTC. This sequence encodes CASSESTGSFGYTF.

The sample holds a few counts of this clone. The chain joins TRBV7-9 to TRBJ1-1; 9 bases match TRBD1. This CDR3 spans 14 amino acids. Trimming cost V 5 bases and J 3 bases; bases outside gene matches: 4. Germline V gene lookup returns CDR1 SEHNR and CDR2 FQNEAQ (reference sequence). The CDR3 here is CASSEQGAYTEAFF. The CDR3 bases are TGTGCCAGCAGCGAACAGGGGGCGTACACTGAAGCTTTCTTT.

The V gene is TRBV5-1, the J gene TRBJ2-2, with TRBD1 matching over 8 bases. The CDR3 loop spans 16 amino acids. The J segment lost 3 bases and the V segment lost 0 bases, leaving 4 bases of the junction unmatched. Germline-derived CDR1 and CDR2 are SGHRS and YFSETQ. CDR3 residues: CASSLGGQGYTGELFF. DNA for the CDR3: TGCGCCAGCAGCTTGGGCGGACAGGGCTACACCGGGGAGCTGTTTTTT.

The chain has TRBV5-1 and TRBJ1-3; D unclear. Germline V lookup: CDR1 SGHRS, CDR2 YFSETQ. V was clipped by 0 bases and J by 0 bases, with 16 bases between them. This CDR3 has 18 residues. CDR3 amino acids: CASSLGRGPTSSGNTIYF. The CDR3 DNA follows: TGCGCCAGCAGCTTGGGACGGGGTCCCACGAGCTCTGGAAACACCATATATTTT. The entire variable domain, with the rest obtained from reference TRBV5-1 and TRBJ1-3, is as follows: KAGVTQTPRYLIKTRGQQVTLSCSPISGHRSVSWYQQTPGQGLQFLFEYFSETQRNKGNFPGRFSGRQFSNSRSEMNVSTLELGDSALYLCASSLGRGPTSSGNTIYFGEGSWLTVV.

The chain has TRBV19 and TRBJ2-1; possibly TRBD2 for D (5 bases). The CDR3 length is 13 residues. V lost 5 bases and J lost 5, with 10 bases in between. Germline CDR1 LNHDA, CDR2 SQIVND (reference sequence). CDR3 amino acids: CASSWTLDNEQFF. CDR3 nucleotides: TGTGCCAGTAGTTGGACTCTAGACAATGAGCAGTTCTTC.

The V and J genes are TRBV6-6 and TRBJ1-1; TRBD1 matches 8 bases. The CDR3 consists of 14 residues. V shed 5 bases, J shed 0 bases, and the junction held 2 bases outside the gene matches. Germline V gene sequence: CDR1 MNHNY, CDR2 SVGAGI (reference sequence). The CDR3 DNA is TGTGCCAGCAGTCGACAGGGGATGAACACTGAAGCTTTCTTT. Translating it yields CASSRQGMNTEAFF.

This chain uses TRBV28 with TRBJ2-7; D not resolved. The V and J ends lost 6 bases and 3 bases respectively, with 21 bases between them. This CDR3 has 16 amino acids. The germline gives CDR1 MDHEN, CDR2 SYDVKM. The CDR3, as DNA: TGTGCCAGCAGCCGGAACATGGTACTCGCGGTCTACGAGCAGTACTTC. It specifies CASSRNMVLAVYEQYF.

The V call is TRBV7-9, the J call TRBJ1-6; 10 bases fit TRBD1. Looked up from germline, CDR1 is SEHNR and CDR2 is FQNEAQ (reference sequence). Germline trimming cut 3 bases from V and 6 bases from J; bases unmatched to any gene: 2. The CDR3 totals 15 residues. The CDR3 region has the DNA TGTGCCAGCAGCTTGACAGGGGGCATTAATTCACCCCTCCACTTT. This encodes CASSLTGGINSPLHF.

The V call is TRBV4-3, the J call TRBJ2-1; D might be TRBD2 (6 bases). The germline V and J ends were trimmed by 8 bases and 7 bases, with 18 bases remaining between them. CDR1 and CDR2 (germline): LGHNA, YSLEER. This CDR3 has 14 amino acids. The CDR3 nucleotides read TGCGCCAGCTGCGTCGGGACGAGCGGGAATGAGCAGTTCTTC. This gives the protein CASCVGTSGNEQFF.

V and J are TRBV6-5 and TRBJ2-2; 9 nucleotides align to TRBD2. The CDR3 covers 14 residues. Trimming cost V 4 bases and J 7 bases; bases outside gene matches: 4. In germline, CDR1 is MNHEY, CDR2 SVGAGI. The CDR3 coding sequence is TGTGCCAGCAGTTCCGGGACTAGCAACGGGGAGCTGTTTTTT. As protein: CASSSGTSNGELFF.

The chain is built from TRBV2 and TRBJ2-5; D may be TRBD2 (6 bases). Trimming pared 8 bases from V and 5 bases from J, leaving 18 bases between. The CDR3 extends over 14 amino acids. CDR1 and CDR2 (germline): SNHLY, FYNNEI. This CDR3 is CASAGRPDGETQYF. The DNA of the CDR3 is TGTGCCAGCGCGGGACGGCCGGACGGGGAGACCCAGTACTTC.

The rearrangement uses TRBV11-2 and TRBJ2-1; D is perhaps TRBD2 (6 bases). With 5 bases removed from V and 2 bases from J, the gap between germline ends came to 10 bases. The length of the CDR3 is 14 residues. Germline CDR1 reads SGHAT; CDR2 reads FQNNGV. CDR3 nucleotides: TGTGCCAGCAGCCCCCGGGAGACCTACAATGAGCAGTTCTTC. As protein: CASSPRETYNEQFF.

The rearrangement joins TRBV18 to TRBJ1-2; TRBD1 might be the D (5 bases). The germline V and J ends were trimmed by 1 base and 4 bases, with 13 bases remaining between them. The germline CDR1 and CDR2 sequences are KGHSH and LQKENI. This CDR3 has 15 residues. CDR3 region: CASSPRKGRAYGYTF. The CDR3 DNA reads TGTGCCAGCTCACCACGTAAGGGGCGCGCCTATGGCTACACCTTC.

This chain connects TRBV30 to TRBJ2-7, with TRBD2 as a possible D gene (5 bases). The germline V gene has CDR1 GTSNPN and CDR2 SVGIG (reference sequence). The CDR3 sequence is 13 residues long. V was shortened by 4 bases and J by 0 bases, with 10 bases between the two germline ends. This CDR3 reads CAWTDGNSYEQYF. The CDR3 DNA is TGTGCCTGGACGGACGGGAACTCCTACGAGCAGTACTTC.

V and J are TRBV6-7 and TRBJ1-6, with a tentative D call TRBD1 (5 bases). TRBV6-7 is an ORF; its function is uncertain. This CDR3 comprises 16 residues. Trimming removed 5 bases at V and 3 bases at J, with 14 bases between. In DNA, the CDR3 is TGTGCCAGCAGTCAGACGGGGGGGTTCTATAATTCACCCCTCCACTTT. This sequence encodes CASSQTGGFYNSPLHF.

The rearrangement uses TRBV4-1 and TRBJ1-2; maybe TRBD1 (5 bases). V dropped 0 bases and J dropped 4 bases, with 12 bases sitting between them. This CDR3 comprises 15 residues. The germline gives CDR1 MGHRA, CDR2 YSYEKL. The CDR3 sequence: CASSQDLGVPYGYTF. The CDR3, as DNA: TGCGCCAGCAGCCAAGATTTAGGGGTCCCCTATGGCTACACCTTC.